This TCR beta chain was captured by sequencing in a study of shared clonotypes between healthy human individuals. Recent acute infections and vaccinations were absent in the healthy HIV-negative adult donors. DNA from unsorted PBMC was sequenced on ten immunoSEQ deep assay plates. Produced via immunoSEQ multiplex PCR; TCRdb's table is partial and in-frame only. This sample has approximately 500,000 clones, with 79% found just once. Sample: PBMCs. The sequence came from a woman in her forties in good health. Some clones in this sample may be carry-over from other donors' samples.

The CDR3 loop is CASSLMRGVVYEQYF. The DNA for the CDR3 is TGTGCCAGCAGCTTGATGCGGGGAGTGGTCTACGAGCAGTACTTC. This chain uses TRBV5-6 with TRBJ2-7; tentatively, D is TRBD2 (6 bases). V was pared by 1 base and J by 3 bases, with 14 bases between. CDR1 is SGHDT, CDR2 YYEEEE, per germline. This CDR3 contains 15 residues. The full variable domain, completed using reference TRBV5-6 and TRBJ2-7, is DAGVTQSPTHLIKTRGQQVTLRCSPKSGHDTVSWYQQALGQGPQFIFQYYEEEERQRGNFPDRFSGHQFPNYSSELNVNALLLGDSALYLCASSLMRGVVYEQYFGPGTRLTVT.